This T cell receptor (beta chain) was found in a study of PD-L1 blockade in urothelial cancer (dated by TCRdb to the late 2010s). Background for the entire study: Therapy was started in the mid-2010s for all patients, and atezolizumab 1,200 mg was administered intravenously every 3 weeks. About 90% of the roughly 29 patients were identified as males with urothelial cancer of bladder origin, and a prior smoking history was reported by 18 of 29 patients. Patients had an ECOG performance status of 0 or 1 and had received between 0 and 3 prior chemotherapy regimens. Blood samples were analyzed at 3 weeks after treatment start (second dose) and at 6 weeks after treatment start. Blood samples gave a median of around 140,000 T cells and approximately 85,000 unique TCRs, with a median clonality of around 0.074. An exploratory multi-omic analysis was conducted of the somatic, immune and clinical correlates of response to PD-L1 blockade with atezolizumab in urothelial cancer. TCR sequencing covered pretreatment tumor samples and matched, serially collected peripheral blood taken before and after atezolizumab treatment. Durable clinical benefit meant progression-free survival longer than 6 months, and TCR features were also tested against progression-free and overall survival. In the same patients, pretreatment tumors underwent whole exome sequencing and RNA sequencing in addition to TCR sequencing. Some ten patients reached durable clinical benefit, while roughly 22 patients did not. Pretreatment blood TCR-seq was available for twenty-nine patients, at least one posttreatment blood collection was obtained for around 24 patients, and tumor TCR-seq was available for around 24 patients.

On this clone itself: Its specific antigen is unknown. Base qualities are not at hand, and no much larger clone is one base apart.

A cohort of about 30 patients with locally advanced or metastatic urothelial carcinoma, treated at Memorial Sloan Kettering on a trial protocol, was included. Peripheral blood mononuclear cells were collected from each patient pretreatment and during treatment, giving between 1 and 8 total time points per patient. The Qiagen DNeasy Blood extraction kit was used to purify genomic DNA from total PBMCs and tumor samples. PBMCs were collected pretreatment and during treatment, and were isolated and stored as previously described. V is reduced by 0 bases and J by 5 bases, leaving a spacing of 14 bases between them. CDR1 and CDR2 were assigned from the germline V gene as SGDLS and YYNGEE. Including the terminal cysteine and phenylalanine, the CDR3 comprises 15 residues. This entry keeps only the CDR3 DNA: 45 bases, framed from base 1. The study at large found these results: Among patients with durable benefit, tumor-associated TCR clones showed greater expansion in peripheral blood 3 weeks after treatment started (n of about 21, p = 0.022). A pretreatment peripheral blood TCR clonality below the median was linked to improved progression-free and overall survival. Because the sample size was small (n = 29) and many of the analyses were exploratory, the results are meant to be hypothesis-generating.

To estimate absolute template abundance from read counts, synthetic TCR analog templates were spiked into each PCR. TCRbeta CDR3 regions were amplified from genomic DNA with bias-controlled V and J gene primers using the immunoSEQ assay. Sequencing of rearranged TCRbeta segments was performed at approximately 20X coverage. As for the authors' bioinformatics: Sequencing errors were corrected by clustering and CDR3s were annotated against IMGT to assign V, D and J genes. Out-of-frame and stop-codon sequences were excluded, and only productive TCRbeta rearrangements were used in downstream analyses. To compute clonality, Shannon entropy was normalized by the log of the number of unique productive sequences and then subtracted from one. Fisher's exact test with Benjamini-Hochberg correction, at a threshold of adjusted p below 0.01, was used to find clones that differed between time points or between blood and tumor. This immuneACCESS table, as held by TCRdb, lists in-frame sequences with V and J called but not all clones. Of the missing ones, under half trace to an unresolved V gene in checked studies; the others have no known cause. From that table come the V and J calls and clone size; the DNA was used to work out D and trimming. The sample yields about 84,000 clones; roughly 87% were counted once. Around 9.5% of the sample belongs to the ten largest clones.

The sample consisted of PBMCs, taken around atezolizumab (anti-PD-L1) treatment. The chain employs TRBV9 and TRBJ2-5; TRBD1 is possibly the D segment (5 matching bases). The TCR was taken from a man in his 70s with urothelial cancer. The nucleotide sequence reads TGTGCCAGCAGCGTAGCAGGGTTTTATGGTGAGACCCAGTACTTC. The translation is CASSVAGFYGETQYF.